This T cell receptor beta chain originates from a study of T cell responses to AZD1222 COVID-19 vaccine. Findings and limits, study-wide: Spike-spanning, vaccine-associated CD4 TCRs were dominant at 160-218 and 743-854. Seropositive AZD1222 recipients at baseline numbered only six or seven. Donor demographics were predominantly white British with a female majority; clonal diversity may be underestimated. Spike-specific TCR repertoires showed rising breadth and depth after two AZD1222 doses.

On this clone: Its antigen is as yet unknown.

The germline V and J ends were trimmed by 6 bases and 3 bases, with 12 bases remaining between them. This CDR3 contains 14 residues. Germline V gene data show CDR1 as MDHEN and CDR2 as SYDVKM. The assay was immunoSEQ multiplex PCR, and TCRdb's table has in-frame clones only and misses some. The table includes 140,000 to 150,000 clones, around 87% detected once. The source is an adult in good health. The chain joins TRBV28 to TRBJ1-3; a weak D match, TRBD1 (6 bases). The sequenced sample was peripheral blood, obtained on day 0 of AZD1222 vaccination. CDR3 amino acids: CASRRGEDGNTIYF. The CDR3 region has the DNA TGTGCCAGCAGGAGGGGGGAGGATGGAAACACCATATATTTT.